One and the same sample provided the 27 T cell receptor beta chains below, sequenced in a study of cytomegalovirus exposure and HLA in healthy donors. The PCR was carried out with 60 Vbeta primers and 13 Jbeta primers. Sequenced by immunoSEQ multiplex PCR; TCRdb stores in-frame clones only, minus some. The sample holds 75,000 to 95,000 clones, about four fifths seen once. The specimen sequenced was PBMCs. The receptors come from a woman in her late teens or twenties in good health and CMV-seropositive.

This clone was counted between two and nine times. The gene calls are TRBV18 and TRBJ2-7, with D perhaps matching TRBD1 (5 bases). Germline CDR1 reads KGHSH; CDR2 reads LQKENI. The ends were cut back, 0 bases at V and 3 bases at J, with 9 bases in the middle. The CDR3 contains 14 residues. Here the CDR3 DNA reads TGTGCCAGCTCACCACCGGCACAGGACTACGAGCAGTACTTC. This codes for CASSPPAQDYEQYF.

The chain is built from TRBV7-2 and TRBJ2-2; possible D gene TRBD2, 6 bases. V lost 7 bases, J lost 2 bases, and 11 bases lay in between. The CDR3 consists of 14 residues. The germline V gene encodes CDR1 SGHTA and CDR2 FQGNSA. CDR3 DNA: TGTGCCAGCATTCGGGGGACCAACACCGGGGAGCTGTTTTTT. Translated: CASIRGTNTGELFF.

J is TRBJ1-2 and V is TRBV10-3; tentatively, D is TRBD1 (5 bases). Germline lookup yields CDR1 ENHRY and CDR2 SYGVKD. V was cut by 3 bases and J by 3 bases, with 11 bases left in between. This CDR3 comprises 14 residues. The CDR3 DNA reads as TGTGCCATCAGTGATCGGGGGGAGGACTATGGCTACACCTTC. Its translation: CAISDRGEDYGYTF.

J is TRBJ2-3 and V is TRBV30; a weak D match, TRBD1 (5 bases). The V end was cut by 2 bases, the J end by 0 bases, with 15 bases between. The CDR3 extends over 16 amino acids. Germline-derived CDR1 and CDR2 are GTSNPN and SVGIG (reference sequence). The CDR3, as DNA: TGTGCCTGGAGTTTCTTGACAGACACCAGCACAGATACGCAGTATTTT. It encodes CAWSFLTDTSTDTQYF.

In this sample, this clone turned up a few times. V gene TRBV27 combines with J gene TRBJ1-2; 9 positions match TRBD1. V shed 5 bases, J shed 5 bases, and the junction held 6 bases outside the gene matches. Germline-derived CDR1 and CDR2 are MNHEY and SMNVEV (reference sequence). The CDR3 length is 14 residues. The CDR3 region has the DNA TGTGCCAGCAGTAGTGAAGGGACAGGGTATGGCTACACCTTC. It yields the protein CASSSEGTGYGYTF.

This chain joins TRBV5-1 and TRBJ2-1; TRBD2 aligns across 10 bases. The CDR3 covers 16 residues. Germline CDR1 is SGHRS and CDR2 is YFSETQ. V was clipped by 3 bases and J by 4 bases; unmatched bases: 7. CDR3 sequence (DNA): TGCGCCAGCAGCTCGCGACTAGCGGGCCCTTACAATGAGCAGTTCTTC. Encoded protein: CASSSRLAGPYNEQFF. The variable domain in full, completed from reference TRBV5-1 and TRBJ2-1, reads KAGVTQTPRYLIKTRGQQVTLSCSPISGHRSVSWYQQTPGQGLQFLFEYFSETQRNKGNFPGRFSGRQFSNSRSEMNVSTLELGDSALYLCASSSRLAGPYNEQFFGPGTRLTVL.

The chain uses TRBV11-2 and TRBJ2-5, with a possible D match to TRBD1 (5 bases). Deletions cut 5 bases from V and 2 bases from J, with 9 bases between. Germline V lookup: CDR1 SGHAT, CDR2 FQNNGV. The CDR3 contains 13 residues. CDR3 DNA: TGTGCCAGCAGCCGTACAGGACAAGAGACCCAGTACTTC. Translating it yields CASSRTGQETQYF.

The chain uses TRBV5-6 and TRBJ1-2; 10 nucleotides align to TRBD1. V shed 4 bases and J 3 bases; nucleotides not matched to a gene: 12. This CDR3 contains 17 residues. Germline CDR1 and CDR2: SGHDT and YYEEEE. The CDR3 DNA is TGTGCCAGCAGCCGAGCGCCGGGACAGGGGTTATACTATGGCTACACCTTC. It yields the protein CASSRAPGQGLYYGYTF.

DNA of the CDR3: TGTGCTACAGGCCTGTACGGGGAAAACATTCAGTACTTC. It translates to CATGLYGENIQYF. The chain links TRBV12-5 to TRBJ2-4, with D perhaps TRBD2 (5 bases). V lost 10 bases and J 5 bases, leaving 15 bases between the germline ends. The CDR3 runs 13 residues. The V gene's germline CDR1 is LGHNT and CDR2 FRNRAP.

Of note for this clone: The conserved final phenylalanine or tryptophan is absent from the CDR3, which likely points to a read error. V gene TRBV29-1 combines with J gene TRBJ1-2, with D unclear. The CDR3 length is 12 residues. Germline lookup yields CDR1 SQVTM and CDR2 ANQGSEA. V lost 4 bases and J 7 bases, leaving 13 bases between the germline ends. The CDR3 is CSVAEASGGYTL. The CDR3 DNA is TGCAGCGTTGCGGAGGCTTCGGGTGGCTACACCCTC.

The rearrangement links TRBV30 to TRBJ2-3, with 7 bases identical to TRBD2. This CDR3 has 18 residues. The V and J ends lost 2 bases and 1 base, in that order; junction bases with no gene match: 15. The V gene's germline CDR1 is GTSNPN and CDR2 SVGIG (reference sequence). The CDR3 DNA sequence: TGTGCCTGGAGTTCCTGGAGCCGGGGGGACTCCCGCACAGATACGCAGTATTTT. It translates to CAWSSWSRGDSRTDTQYF.

CDR3 sequence (DNA): TGTGCCAGCAGCCATAGCGGGAGAAGGATAGAGCAGTACTTC. Its translation: CASSHSGRRIEQYF. The genes are TRBV7-9 and TRBJ2-7; 9 nucleotides match TRBD2. Germline lookup yields CDR1 SEHNR and CDR2 FQNEAQ (reference sequence). This CDR3 has 14 residues. V lost 5 bases, J lost 7 bases, and 9 bases stayed unmatched.

This chain connects TRBV7-9 to TRBJ2-1, with TRBD2 matching 7 bases. With 5 bases clipped from V and 7 bases from J, the junction kept 5 bases outside the gene matches. The CDR3 contains 13 residues. Germline values: CDR1 SEHNR, CDR2 FQNEAQ (reference sequence). CDR3 in amino acids: CASSLRGVNEQFF. CDR3 in DNA: TGTGCCAGCAGCCTTCGGGGGGTAAATGAGCAGTTCTTC.

The gene calls are TRBV2 and TRBJ1-5; D may be TRBD1 (6 bases). The CDR3 runs 14 residues. Trimming removed 5 bases at V and 1 base at J, with 9 bases between. Germline CDR1 is SNHLY and CDR2 is FYNNEI. CDR3 region: CASSQQGSNQPQHF. For the CDR3, the DNA is TGTGCCAGCAGTCAACAGGGAAGCAATCAGCCCCAGCATTTT. The full variable domain, rest sourced from reference TRBV2 and TRBJ1-5, is EPEVTQTPSHQVTQMGQEVILRCVPISNHLYFYWYRQILGQKVEFLVSFYNNEISEKSEIFDDQFSVERPDGSNFTLKIRSTKLEDSAMYFCASSQQGSNQPQHFGDGTRLSIL.

The V call is TRBV5-1, the J call TRBJ1-3, with 8 bases fitting TRBD1. Unmatched junction bases numbered 9, after V lost 4 bases and J lost 9 bases. The CDR3 spans 14 residues. Looked up from germline, CDR1 is SGHRS and CDR2 is YFSETQ. This CDR3 is CASSPGQVKGTIYF. For the CDR3, the DNA is TGCGCCAGCAGCCCGGGACAGGTGAAGGGCACCATATATTTT.

This chain links TRBV5-1 with TRBJ1-1; no clear D. In germline, CDR1 is SGHRS, CDR2 YFSETQ. There are 13 residues in the CDR3. V lost 0 bases, J lost 1 base, and 4 bases lay in between. The CDR3 sequence is CASSLGKNTEAFF. The CDR3 nucleotides read TGCGCCAGCAGCTTGGGTAAGAACACTGAAGCTTTCTTT.

The chain employs TRBV11-3 and TRBJ2-1, with 8 bases that match TRBD1. Germline CDR1 is SGHNT and CDR2 is YENEEA. V was clipped by 3 bases and J by 6 bases; unmatched bases: 7. This CDR3 spans 15 amino acids. For the CDR3, the DNA is TGTGCCAGCAGCTTGTTCCAGGGGGCGTCCAATGAGCAGTTCTTC. Translating it yields CASSLFQGASNEQFF.

This chain connects TRBV15 to TRBJ2-5; TRBD1 aligns across 10 bases. CDR3 length equals 17 residues. Germline trimming cut 0 bases from V and 5 bases from J; bases unmatched to any gene: 9. Germline-derived CDR1 and CDR2 are LNHNV and YYDKDF (reference sequence). The CDR3 spells CATSRDRTGGIEETQYF. The CDR3 nucleotides are TGTGCCACCAGCAGAGACCGGACAGGGGGAATAGAGGAGACCCAGTACTTC.

The V gene is TRBV11-3, the J gene TRBJ2-1, with 15 bases matching TRBD2. Germline CDR1 SGHNT, CDR2 YENEEA. J was trimmed by 8 bases and V by 5 bases; bases with no gene match: 7. The CDR3 runs 16 residues. The CDR3 DNA sequence: TGTGCCAGCAGCCCTCGGACTAGCGGGGGGGCCTATGAGCAGTTCTTC. It translates to CASSPRTSGGAYEQFF.

The V call is TRBV4-1, the J call TRBJ2-5; tentatively, D is TRBD1 (5 bases). CDR3 length: 15 residues. V lost 8 bases to trimming and J lost 2 bases, with 18 bases between them. Germline values: CDR1 MGHRA, CDR2 YSYEKL. The CDR3 loop reads CASGPGQGPQETQYF. The CDR3 DNA reads TGCGCCAGCGGCCCAGGCCAGGGTCCGCAAGAGACCCAGTACTTC.

This clone turned up a few times. V is TRBV5-6 and J is TRBJ1-2; 9 bases line up with TRBD1. Trimming at V came to 4 bases and at J to 4 bases, leaving 5 bases not matched to a gene. Germline CDR1 reads SGHDT; CDR2 reads YYEEEE. This CDR3 has 14 residues. In DNA, the CDR3 is TGTGCCAGCAGCAGAGGGACAGGGACCTATGGCTACACCTTC. Protein product: CASSRGTGTYGYTF.

The chain recombines TRBV4-1 with TRBJ2-1; 7 nucleotides align to TRBD2. After removal of 5 bases from V and 9 bases from J, the junction contained 13 bases not matched to a gene. Germline V gene sequence: CDR1 MGHRA, CDR2 YSYEKL. The CDR3 consists of 15 residues. For the CDR3, the DNA is TGCGCCAGCAGCTCGACTAGCCTGGTTTCCGGTGAGCAGTTCTTC. This translates into CASSSTSLVSGEQFF.

The CDR3 DNA follows: TGTGCCAGCAACGCGGCCCTGGACACCGGGGAGCTGTTTTTT. Its translation: CASNAALDTGELFF. The J gene is TRBJ2-2, the V gene TRBV2; no clear D gene. The V and J ends lost 7 bases and 3 bases respectively, with 12 bases between them. Germline CDR1 is SNHLY and CDR2 is FYNNEI. The CDR3 sequence is 14 residues long.

V usage is TRBV6-5 and J usage is TRBJ2-7; tentative D call: TRBD2 (5 bases). V lost 5 bases, J lost 4 bases, and 18 bases lay in between. Looked up from germline, CDR1 is MNHEY and CDR2 is SVGAGI. The CDR3 contains 15 residues. For the CDR3, the DNA is TGTGCCAGCAGTACGGCGAGGGTCGTGGGTTACGAGCAGTACTTC. It translates to CASSTARVVGYEQYF.

V and J are TRBV11-3 and TRBJ1-1; D ambiguous. Germline assignment: CDR1 SGHNT and CDR2 YENEEA. The CDR3 covers 13 residues. V lost 3 bases, J lost 1 base, and 6 bases lay in between. This CDR3 reads CASSFTENTEAFF. In DNA form, the CDR3 reads TGTGCCAGCAGCTTCACAGAGAACACTGAAGCTTTCTTT.

The rearrangement links TRBV20-1 to TRBJ2-1; D remains unclear. This CDR3 is built from 11 residues. Trimming left V 1 base short and J 8 bases short, with 6 bases between. Looked up from germline, CDR1 is DFQATT and CDR2 is SNEGSKA (reference sequence). CDR3 nucleotide sequence: TGCAGTGCTAGAGCGTATTATGAGCAGTTCTTC. Residues: CSARAYYEQFF.

CDR3 coding DNA: TGTGCCAGCACCCGTTTGGATGGGGCGGACGAAGGGGGTTTCTTT. Its protein is CASTRLDGADEGGFF. The V call is TRBV9, the J call TRBJ1-1; D is possibly TRBD1 (6 bases). Germline-derived CDR1 and CDR2 are SGDLS and YYNGEE. Trimming shortened V by 6 bases and J by 13 bases, and 28 bases separated the two germline ends. The CDR3 is made up of 15 amino acids.